This entry is about one TCR beta chain. Its antigen remains unknown. Alongside a J-beta primer mix, a sample-barcoded 5' primer served in a second PCR lasting about 6 to 11 cycles. From the 5' RACE reads, TCRdb called clonotypes with MiXCR, one entry per CDR3 protein. The sample holds roughly 1.5 million distinct CDR3 sequences, roughly 43% seen once. This sample is part of a study of blood T cells in healthy people across ages. Study-level results: The study found more naive CD4+ cells and higher diversity in long-lived than aged donors. While age rose, TCR beta diversity per million T cells dropped in a roughly linear way.

This CDR3 spans 15 amino acids. V gave up 3 bases and J gave up 8 bases; unmatched junction bases: 4. The rearrangement uses TRBV12-3 or TRBV12-4 and TRBJ2-1; 13 bases are shared with TRBD2. This receptor was taken from a woman under 30 in good health. The sequenced material came from blood. The CDR3 nucleotides read TGTGCCAGCAGTTTCGGACTAGCGGGAGTCGATGAGCAGTTCTTC. It yields the protein CASSFGLAGVDEQFF.